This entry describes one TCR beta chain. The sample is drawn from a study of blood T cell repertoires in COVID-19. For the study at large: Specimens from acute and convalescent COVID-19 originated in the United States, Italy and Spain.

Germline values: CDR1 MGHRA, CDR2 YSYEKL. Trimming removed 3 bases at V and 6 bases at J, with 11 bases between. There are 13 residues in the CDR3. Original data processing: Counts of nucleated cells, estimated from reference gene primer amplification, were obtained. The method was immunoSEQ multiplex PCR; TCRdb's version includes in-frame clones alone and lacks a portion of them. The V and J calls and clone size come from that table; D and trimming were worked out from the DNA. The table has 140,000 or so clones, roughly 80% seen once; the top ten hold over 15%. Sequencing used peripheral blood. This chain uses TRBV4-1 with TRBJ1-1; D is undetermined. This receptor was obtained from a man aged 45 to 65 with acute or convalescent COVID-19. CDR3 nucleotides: TGCGCCAGCAGCCAGAGGATGGCGGCTGAAGCTTTCTTT. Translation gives CASSQRMAAEAFF.